Sequencing of this T cell receptor (beta chain) was carried out in a study of shared clonotypes between healthy human individuals. Turning to the study itself: Serving as donors were a couple of women and three men, whose ages spanned 18 to 49.

The assay was carried out at the deep level. Once extracted for a subset, genomic DNA was divided evenly among several immunoSEQ plates. TCRdb's table, derived via immunoSEQ multiplex PCR, lists solely in-frame clones and lacks some. The table has 2 million to 2.5 million clones, approximately 90% seen once. Germline V gene sequence: CDR1 SGHAT, CDR2 FQNNGV. The CDR3 contains 15 residues. Deletions cut 3 bases from V and 3 bases from J, with 15 bases between. The donors, all of them Caucasian adults, lived in Nashville, Tennessee. The chain uses TRBV11-2 and TRBJ2-7; perhaps TRBD2 as D (6 bases). Sequencing input: naive CD4+ T cells from PBMCs. Stated subset: CD45RA+ positively selected. This sequence originates from a man aged 18 to 29 in good health. Some clones in this sample may be carry-over from other donors' samples. CDR3 in amino acids: CASSFSGVRSYEQYF. The CDR3 DNA reads TGTGCCAGCAGCTTTTCGGGAGTGAGAAGCTACGAGCAGTACTTC.